This T cell receptor beta chain was recorded in a study of control samples from healthy donors and cancer patients. This CDR3 has 19 residues. Trimming cost V 0 bases and J 0 bases; bases outside gene matches: 9. Germline V gene lookup returns CDR1 SGHVS and CDR2 FQNEAQ. Clones were read by immunoSEQ multiplex PCR, and TCRdb kept only the in-frame ones, dropping some. Of roughly 55,000 clones listed, 88% were seen once; the top ten hold about 3.8%. The receptor was derived from a man between 50 and 59 years old in good health. The chain carries TRBV7-8 and TRBJ2-1; 9 positions match TRBD2. The specimen sequenced was blood. The CDR3 nucleotides read TGTGCCAGCAGCTTAGCGGGACTAGCATATAGAAGCTCCTACAATGAGCAGTTCTTC. It specifies CASSLAGLAYRSSYNEQFF.